These 32 T cell receptor beta chains share one sample of origin, sequenced in a study of blood T cells in healthy people across ages. Through a sample-barcoded 5' primer and a J-beta primer mix, a second PCR was run for 7 to 11 cycles. One entry per CDR3 protein results from TCRdb running MiXCR on the 5' RACE reads. The table shows 1.5 million to 2 million distinct CDR3 sequences, with 28% occurring only once. The sample comprised blood. The receptors were sampled from a woman aged 30 to 39 in good health.

Details on this clonotype: This may arise from a read error, as a much more abundant clone is one base away. The V and J genes are TRBV7-9 and TRBJ1-2; perhaps TRBD1 as D (6 bases). Germline V lookup: CDR1 SEHNR, CDR2 FQNEAQ (reference sequence). The CDR3 extends over 14 amino acids. CDR3 coding DNA: TGTACCAGCAGCCAAGTACAGGGTATCGGTGGCTACACCTTC. Translation gives CTSSQVQGIGGYTF. Using reference TRBV7-9 and TRBJ1-2 for the parts outside the CDR3, the full variable domain is DTGVSQNPRHKITKRGQNVTFRCDPISEHNRLYWYRQTLGQGPEFLTYFQNEAQLEKSRLLSDRFSAERPKGSFSTLEIQRTEQGDSAMYLCTSSQVQGIGGYTFGSGTRLTVV.

This clonotype was observed at least ten times. This rearrangement joins TRBV11-2 to TRBJ2-7; possible D gene TRBD1, 6 bases. The germline gives CDR1 SGHAT, CDR2 FQNNGV. The V and J ends lost 6 bases and 1 base respectively, with 16 bases between them. This CDR3 has 15 residues. The CDR3 region has the DNA TGTGCCAGCAGGGGGAACCGGGACACTTCCTACGAGCAGTACTTC. Encoded protein: CASRGNRDTSYEQYF.

This clonotype occurred many times. V usage is TRBV5-1 and J usage is TRBJ2-1; D is uncertain. Trimming took off 2 bases at V and 2 bases at J, with 8 bases between the two ends. This CDR3 contains 14 residues. The germline V gene has CDR1 SGHRS and CDR2 YFSETQ. CDR3 amino acids: CASSFSRAYNEQFF. CDR3 sequence (DNA): TGCGCCAGCAGCTTTTCTCGGGCCTACAATGAGCAGTTCTTC.

The CDR3 DNA sequence: TGTGCCAGCAGCGTAGGACTTCTGGGGAATACGCAGTATTTT. It is translated as CASSVGLLGNTQYF. The chain is built from TRBV9 and TRBJ2-3; D is unclear. Germline V gene data show CDR1 as SGDLS and CDR2 as YYNGEE. Deletions cut 0 bases from V and 7 bases from J, with 12 bases between. The CDR3 has 14 residues.

At least ten counts were recorded for this clonotype. This rearrangement joins TRBV6-6 to TRBJ1-2; 9 nucleotides line up with TRBD1. J was trimmed by 8 bases and V by 6 bases; bases with no gene match: 7. The germline V gene encodes CDR1 MNHNY and CDR2 SVGAGI (reference sequence). This CDR3 has 13 amino acids. The CDR3 loop reads CASRVQGAGGYTF. CDR3 coding DNA: TGTGCCAGCAGAGTACAGGGGGCGGGAGGCTACACCTTC.

This clonotype was detected only a few times. The chain is built from TRBV3-1 and TRBJ2-1; 9 bases match TRBD1. CDR3 size: 16 residues. The germline V gene has CDR1 LGHDT and CDR2 YNNKEL (reference sequence). Trimming at V came to 3 bases and at J to 5 bases, leaving 8 bases not matched to a gene. The CDR3 reads CASSHPGQGWNNEQFF. In nucleotides, the CDR3 is TGTGCCAGCAGCCACCCGGGACAGGGTTGGAACAATGAGCAGTTCTTC.

The rearrangement links TRBV12-3 or TRBV12-4 to TRBJ2-2, with a weak D call TRBD2 (5 bases). The V and J ends lost 6 bases and 1 base respectively, with 9 bases between them. The CDR3 runs 14 residues. The CDR3 here is CASRAELNTGELFF. CDR3 bases: TGTGCCAGCAGAGCGGAGTTGAACACCGGGGAGCTGTTTTTT.

The chain uses TRBV12-3 or TRBV12-4 and TRBJ2-3; 7 nucleotides match TRBD2. Germline trimming cut 5 bases from V and 4 bases from J; bases unmatched to any gene: 12. The CDR3 sequence is 16 residues long. Here the CDR3 DNA reads TGTGCCAGCAGTCCCGGACTCGAAACTAGCGCAGATACGCAGTATTTT. Its translation is CASSPGLETSADTQYF.

The J gene is TRBJ2-3, the V gene TRBV12-5, with D possibly TRBD2 on 5 matching bases. This CDR3 is built from 15 residues. CDR1 and CDR2 (germline): LGHNT, FRNRAP. Trimming stripped 6 bases from V and 3 bases from J, with 16 bases between. The DNA of the CDR3 is TGTGCTAGTGGACTAGGGAATCTTATAACAGATACGCAGTATTTT. Protein sequence: CASGLGNLITDTQYF.

On this clonotype: This may stem from a read error, because a much larger clone lies one nucleotide away. V gene TRBV10-3 combines with J gene TRBJ1-5, with no clear D. V was trimmed by 6 bases and J by 9 bases, leaving 15 bases between them. CDR1 and CDR2 (germline): ENHRY, SYGVKD. The CDR3 has 13 residues. DNA of the CDR3: TGTGCCATCAGCGAAACAGAGCCCCGGCCCCAGCATTTT. This translates into CAISETEPRPQHF.

Turning to this clonotype: A much bigger clone sits one base away, suggesting this may be a read error. This chain joins TRBV6-5 and TRBJ2-1; TRBD2 might be the D (6 bases). This CDR3 has 15 amino acids. V was cut by 6 bases and J by 7 bases, with 19 bases left in between. Germline assignment: CDR1 MNHEY and CDR2 SVGAGI. In DNA, the CDR3 is TGTGCCAGCAGCCCCGGACTAACGGGAGAAAATGAGCAGTTCTTC. Amino acids: CASSPGLTGENEQFF.

This clonotype was seen many times. The chain is built from TRBV12-3 or TRBV12-4 and TRBJ1-5; TRBD1 might be the D (6 bases). The CDR3 has 15 amino acids. Trimming removed 6 bases from V and 0 bases from J, with 12 bases in between. The CDR3 protein is CASSPDSLSNQPQHF. The DNA for the CDR3 is TGTGCCAGCAGCCCGGACAGTCTTAGCAATCAGCCCCAGCATTTT.

Only a few counts were recorded for this clonotype. It may be a read error: a sequence one base away is much more abundant. The rearrangement uses TRBV6-1 and TRBJ2-1; 9 nucleotides match TRBD2. Germline V gives CDR1 MNHNS, CDR2 SASEGT. Trimming at V came to 8 bases and at J to 8 bases, leaving 13 bases not matched to a gene. The CDR3 runs to 15 residues. CDR3 DNA: TGTGCCAGCCCGCGGGAGGGCCATCAGTCATATGAGCAGTTCTTC. This translates into CASPREGHQSYEQFF.

About this clonotype itself: A junction boundary mismatches the germline segment, possibly from a read error. The chain has TRBV5-1 and TRBJ2-1, with TRBD2 identical over 9 bases. Germline values: CDR1 SGHRS, CDR2 YFSETQ. This CDR3 has 15 amino acids. The CDR3, as DNA: TGCACCAGCAGCTTATTTGCGGGGGGGCCGGGTGAGCAGTTCTTC. As protein: CTSSLFAGGPGEQFF.

The chain couples TRBV7-2 to TRBJ2-3; TRBD1 matches at 7 bases. CDR1 is SGHTA, CDR2 FQGNSA, per germline. V lost 5 bases and J lost 2; bases outside the gene matches: 4. This CDR3 contains 14 residues. The CDR3 DNA reads TGTGCCAGCAGCCCGACAGGGCTCACAGATACGCAGTATTTT. This codes for CASSPTGLTDTQYF.

The CDR3 is CASSPGLQGAATNEKLFF. CDR3 DNA: TGTGCCAGCAGCCCTGGGTTGCAGGGGGCTGCCACTAATGAAAAACTGTTTTTT. The V and J genes are TRBV12-3 or TRBV12-4 and TRBJ1-4; 8 bases align to TRBD1. This CDR3 region has 18 residues. The junction had 14 bases not matched to a gene; V was cut back by 6 bases and J by 2 bases.

This clonotype was observed a handful of times. This chain uses TRBV27 with TRBJ1-2, with D maybe TRBD1 (5 bases). Trimming took off 0 bases at V and 1 base at J, with 9 bases between the two ends. From germline, CDR1 is MNHEY and CDR2 SMNVEV (reference sequence). The CDR3 totals 15 residues. The DNA for the CDR3 is TGTGCCAGCAGTTTATCAGGACAACTTAACTATGGCTACACCTTC. Translating gives CASSLSGQLNYGYTF.

On this clonotype: Since a much larger clone is just one base distant, this may be a read error. V gene TRBV7-9 combines with J gene TRBJ2-4; no definite D call. There are 16 residues in the CDR3. CDR1 SEHNR and CDR2 FQNEAQ come from the germline V gene (reference sequence). In DNA form, the CDR3 reads TGTGCCAGCGGCTTTCCGTCACCGACCTCAAAAAACATTCAGTACTTC. It yields the protein CASGFPSPTSKNIQYF.

The rearrangement uses TRBV6-6 and TRBJ1-3, with a tentative D call TRBD1 (5 bases). CDR1 MNHNY and CDR2 SVGAGI come from the germline V gene (reference sequence). The V and J ends lost 2 bases and 2 bases respectively, with 10 bases between them. The CDR3 loop spans 15 amino acids. CDR3 DNA sequence: TGTGCCAGCAGTTACGGAAGGGGACCTGGAAACACCATATATTTT. Amino acids: CASSYGRGPGNTIYF.

The chain recombines TRBV2 with TRBJ2-2; the D gene is possibly TRBD1 (6 bases). CDR3 length equals 15 residues. Germline V gene lookup returns CDR1 SNHLY and CDR2 FYNNEI. Deletions cut 6 bases from V and 1 base from J, with 12 bases between. In DNA, the CDR3 is TGTGCCAGCAGCCCGCTAGGGGGGAACACCGGGGAGCTGTTTTTT. This translates into CASSPLGGNTGELFF. Full variable domain (missing parts from reference TRBV2 and TRBJ2-2): EPEVTQTPSHQVTQMGQEVILRCVPISNHLYFYWYRQILGQKVEFLVSFYNNEISEKSEIFDDQFSVERPDGSNFTLKIRSTKLEDSAMYFCASSPLGGNTGELFFGEGSRLTVL.

This chain links TRBV6-1 with TRBJ2-1; D remains ambiguous. Germline loops: CDR1 MNHNS, CDR2 SASEGT. This CDR3 region has 15 residues. V lost 2 bases, J lost 2 bases, and 10 bases lay in between. CDR3 bases: TGTGCCAGCAGTGAAAGGAGCGACGCCTACAATGAGCAGTTCTTC. It codes for CASSERSDAYNEQFF.

The chain employs TRBV3-1 and TRBJ2-7; TRBD1 matches 7 bases. The CDR3 spans 16 residues. J was trimmed by 0 bases and V by 1 base; bases with no gene match: 6. The germline gives CDR1 LGHDT, CDR2 YNNKEL (reference sequence). This CDR3 is CASSQGGQESSYEQYF. The DNA for the CDR3 is TGTGCCAGCAGCCAAGGTGGACAGGAGAGCTCCTACGAGCAGTACTTC.

This clonotype was detected a few times. This chain connects TRBV20-1 to TRBJ1-5; D perhaps matches TRBD1 (5 bases). The CDR3 runs 14 residues. V shed 0 bases and J shed 3 bases, with 9 bases lying between them. In germline, CDR1 is DFQATT, CDR2 SNEGSKA (reference sequence). DNA for the CDR3: TGCAGTGCTAGAGAAGGGGAAGTCAATCAGCCCCAGCATTTT. Amino acid sequence: CSAREGEVNQPQHF.

V usage is TRBV24-1 and J usage is TRBJ2-2; 7 bases line up with TRBD1. V shed 4 bases, J shed 6 bases, and the junction held 4 bases outside the gene matches. Germline CDR1 reads KGHDR; CDR2 reads SFDVKD. The CDR3 covers 14 residues. CDR3 DNA sequence: TGTGCCACCAGTGACCCGACAGGGCCCGGGGAGCTGTTTTTT. Translating gives CATSDPTGPGELFF.

The table lists this clonotype with many counts. The chain links TRBV7-9 to TRBJ2-3; D remains ambiguous. Trimming removed 4 bases from V and 3 bases from J, with 17 bases in between. Germline V lookup: CDR1 SEHNR, CDR2 FQNEAQ (reference sequence). This CDR3 comprises 16 residues. CDR3 loop: CASSSPFAKDTDTQYF. DNA of the CDR3: TGTGCCAGCAGCTCACCCTTCGCGAAGGATACAGATACGCAGTATTTT.

In the case of this clonotype: Possible read error: a much larger clone is one base away. The chain links TRBV7-9 to TRBJ2-1, with 10 bases lining up with TRBD2. In germline, CDR1 is SEHNR, CDR2 FQNEAQ (reference sequence). The CDR3 spans 15 residues. The CDR3 sequence is CTSSPRLAGNNEQFF. Here the CDR3 DNA reads TGTACCAGCAGCCCCCGACTAGCGGGTAACAATGAGCAGTTCTTC.

J is TRBJ2-3 and V is TRBV7-3, with 11 bases identical to TRBD2. Germline V gene data show CDR1 as SGHTA and CDR2 as FQGTGA. J gave up 6 bases and V 5 bases, and 7 bases lay outside the gene matches. There are 15 residues in the CDR3. The CDR3 nucleotides read TGTGCCAGCAGCCAAATAGCGGGGGGGCCGGATACGCAGTATTTT. The encoded protein is CASSQIAGGPDTQYF.

This clonotype was seen a handful of times. CDR3 loop: CATSRWGSGETQYF. CDR3 bases: TGTGCCACCAGCAGGTGGGGGAGCGGCGAGACCCAGTACTTC. The V call is TRBV15, the J call TRBJ2-5; D assignment may be TRBD1 or TRBD2 (5 bases each). Germline V gives CDR1 LNHNV, CDR2 YYDKDF (reference sequence). The CDR3 runs to 14 residues. V was cut by 3 bases and J by 5 bases, with 13 bases left in between. The whole variable domain, filled in from reference TRBV15 and TRBJ2-5, reads DAMVIQNPRYQVTQFGKPVTLSCSQTLNHNVMYWYQQKSSQAPKLLFHYYDKDFNNEADTPDNFQSRRPNTSFCFLDIRSPGLGDTAMYLCATSRWGSGETQYFGPGTRLLVL.

In this sample, this clonotype turned up a few times. A read error may produce the germline difference seen at one junction end. The chain couples TRBV29-1 to TRBJ1-4; TRBD1 is a possible D gene (6 bases). This CDR3 is 13 amino acids long. From germline, CDR1 is SQVTM and CDR2 ANQGSEA. The CDR3 nucleotides are TGCAGCGTCTGGACAGCCCAGTCCGAAAAACCGTTTTTT. This translates into CSVWTAQSEKPFF.

The rearrangement joins TRBV7-2 to TRBJ2-5; 9 nucleotides agree with TRBD2. Trimming at V came to 1 base and at J to 6 bases, leaving 6 bases not matched to a gene. In germline, CDR1 is SGHTA, CDR2 FQGNSA. The CDR3 consists of 15 residues. The CDR3 sequence is CASSLDGGGAKTQYF. CDR3 nucleotide sequence: TGTGCCAGCAGCTTAGATGGCGGGGGGGCAAAGACCCAGTACTTC.

This clonotype came up a few times. This chain links TRBV9 with TRBJ2-1; no clear D gene. The CDR3 contains 15 residues. The germline V gene has CDR1 SGDLS and CDR2 YYNGEE. The ends were cut back, 3 bases at V and 0 bases at J, with 10 bases in the middle. CDR3 region: CASSADSTSYNEQFF. The CDR3 nucleotides read TGTGCCAGCAGCGCTGACTCCACCTCCTACAATGAGCAGTTCTTC.

This clonotype came up a few times. One junction end does not reproduce the germline sequence, and a read error may be involved. The rearrangement links TRBV27 to TRBJ1-2; 10 bases match TRBD1. CDR3 length: 14 residues. CDR1 is MNHEY and CDR2 is SMNVEV in the germline V gene (reference sequence). CDR3 in DNA: TGTGCCAGCAGGGGGACAGGGGCGCGTTATGACTACACCTTC. Amino acid sequence: CASRGTGARYDYTF.